A selection of T cell receptor beta chains follows, all from one sample in a study of T-cell reconstitution after alpha-beta-depleted transplantation in children. TCRdb used MiXCR to reprocess the PCR reads, holding one entry per CDR3 protein. The sample lists some 440,000 distinct CDR3 sequences, around 16% occurring once. This specimen was PBMCs, mostly from graft donor cells, taken 360 days after TCRalphabeta/CD19-depleted stem cell transplant. The receptor source for this set is a boy in the first two years of life who had a stem cell transplant for Wiskott-Aldrich syndrome, so the T cells may come from the graft donor. Each CDR3 is given with its conserved first and last residue. The D gene is left open where the match is weak. A clone size is listed for some rows: how often the clone was seen (once, few, many), or a class if it is expanded.

d_call | j_call | v_call | clone_size | cdr3_aa | cdr3_nt
TRBD2 | TRBJ2-2 | TRBV7-9 | - | CASSFGLAALTGELFF | TGTGCCAGCAGCTTCGGACTAGCGGCACTAACCGGGGAGCTGTTTTTT
TRBD2 | TRBJ2-7 | TRBV13 | - | CASSLVTSGAYEQYF | TGTGCCAGCAGCTTAGTCACTAGCGGGGCCTACGAGCAGTACTTC
- | TRBJ2-1 | TRBV24-1 | many | CATSDYNRDLNNEQFF | TGTGCCACCAGTGATTATAACCGGGACTTGAACAATGAGCAGTTCTTC
TRBD2 | TRBJ2-7 | TRBV7-6 | few | CASSLKAGGYEQYF | TGTGCCAGCAGTTTGAAAGCGGGGGGCTACGAGCAGTACTTC
- | TRBJ1-1 | TRBV20-1 | few | CSAGGGRTEAFF | TGCAGTGCCGGCGGGGGTAGGACTGAAGCTTTCTTT
- | TRBJ2-7 | TRBV7-9 | few | CASSPPFIYEQYF | TGTGCCAGCAGCCCACCCTTCATCTACGAGCAGTACTTC
- | TRBJ1-5 | TRBV2 | - | CASSRQDHQPQHF | TGTGCCAGCAGTCGACAGGATCATCAGCCCCAGCATTTT
TRBD2 | TRBJ2-2 | TRBV6-1 | - | CASSKLAGLNTGELFF | TGTGCCAGCAGCAAGCTAGCGGGCCTGAACACCGGGGAGCTGTTTTTT
- | TRBJ2-7 | TRBV7-9 | few | CASSLPGNPYEQYF | TGTGCCAGCAGCTTACCCGGGAACCCCTACGAGCAGTACTTC
- | TRBJ2-3 | TRBV18 | once | CASSPPSAATDTQYF | TGTGCCAGCTCACCACCGTCGGCAGCCACAGATACGCAGTATTTT
- | TRBJ2-5 | TRBV5-1 | many | CASSLDQISYREGETQYF | TGCGCCAGCAGCTTGGACCAAATAAGCTACAGGGAGGGAGAGACCCAGTACTTC
TRBD1 | TRBJ2-3 | TRBV5-1 | few | CASSRTGVTDTQYF | TGCGCCAGCAGCCGGACAGGGGTGACAGATACGCAGTATTTT
TRBD1 | TRBJ2-5 | TRBV5-1 | - | CASSLGPLQGMGYQETQYF | TGCGCCAGCAGCTTGGGACCCCTACAGGGGATGGGGTACCAAGAGACCCAGTACTTC
TRBD2 | TRBJ2-2 | TRBV24-1 | few | CATSDPPGLAGTGELFF | TGTGCCACCAGTGATCCCCCCGGACTAGCGGGAACCGGGGAGCTGTTTTTT
- | TRBJ2-1 | TRBV12-3/TRBV12-4 | few | CASSPRGDDYNEQFF | TGTGCCAGCAGCCCGAGGGGGGACGACTACAATGAGCAGTTCTTC
- | TRBJ1-3 | TRBV28 | - | CASSPGTFGNTIYF | TGTGCCAGCAGTCCAGGGACATTCGGAAACACCATATATTTT
- | TRBJ2-2 | TRBV12-3/TRBV12-4 | few | CASSFYPLPTGELFF | TGTGCCAGCAGTTTTTACCCTCTGCCTACCGGGGAGCTGTTTTTT
TRBD1 | TRBJ2-2 | TRBV11-3 | few | CASSFAGQGSTGELFF | TGTGCCAGCAGCTTTGCGGGACAGGGTTCAACTGGGGAGCTGTTTTTT
- | TRBJ2-2 | TRBV12-3/TRBV12-4 | - | CASSLRHTGELFF | TGTGCCAGCAGTTTACGACACACCGGGGAGCTGTTTTTT
- | TRBJ1-6 | TRBV5-1 | - | CASSLYSHNSPLHF | TGCGCCAGCAGCTTGTACAGTCATAATTCACCCCTCCACTTT
TRBD1 | TRBJ2-1 | TRBV4-2 | - | CASSQDRDRARNNEQFF | TGTGCCAGCAGCCAAGATCGAGACAGGGCCCGCAACAATGAGCAGTTCTTC
- | TRBJ2-5 | TRBV25-1 | - | CASSELGREETQYF | TGTGCCAGCAGTGAATTGGGTAGGGAAGAGACCCAGTACTTC
- | TRBJ2-7 | TRBV11-2 | - | CASSLAGGNPYEQYF | TGTGCCAGCAGCCTCGCGGGCGGGAACCCCTACGAGCAGTACTTC
- | TRBJ2-7 | TRBV20-1 | - | CSASLGTPSYEQYF | TGCAGTGCTAGCCTCGGGACACCCTCCTACGAGCAGTACTTC
- | TRBJ2-3 | TRBV11-2 | few | CASSFSPRHLTDTQYF | TGTGCCAGCAGCTTTTCCCCGCGACACCTCACAGATACGCAGTATTTT
TRBD1 | TRBJ2-7 | TRBV28 | - | CASRRTGAGYEQYF | TGTGCCAGCAGAAGGACAGGGGCTGGCTACGAGCAGTACTTC
TRBD1 | TRBJ2-1 | TRBV11-2 | - | CASSLRTGGWYNEQFF | TGTGCCAGCAGCCTGCGGACAGGGGGCTGGTACAATGAGCAGTTCTTC
- | TRBJ2-1 | TRBV24-1 | - | CATSGGYANNEQFF | TGTGCCACCAGTGGGGGCTACGCCAACAATGAGCAGTTCTTC
TRBD2 | TRBJ2-7 | TRBV11-1 | - | CASSHPLRSGNKRFRSYEQYF | TGTGCCAGCAGCCACCCCCTGCGTAGCGGGAACAAGAGGTTTAGGTCCTACGAGCAGTACTTC
- | TRBJ2-7 | TRBV12-3/TRBV12-4 | - | CASSLGPPGYEQYF | TGTGCCAGCAGTCTAGGACCCCCGGGGTACGAGCAGTACTTC
- | TRBJ2-1 | TRBV12-3/TRBV12-4 | - | CASSDLGDEQFF | TGTGCCAGCAGTGATCTGGGGGATGAGCAGTTCTTC